The 21 T cell receptor beta chains given below trace back to one sample, sequenced in a study of T cell changes during pregnancy in multiple sclerosis. Profiling relied on immunoSEQ multiplex PCR, and the TCRdb table lists in-frame clones only, not all of them. Of roughly 100,000 clones detected, around nine tenths appear once; the ten largest clones hold roughly 0.93%. Source: peripheral blood, taken after pregnancy. The source of these receptors is a female donor with multiple sclerosis, enrolled in a pregnancy study.

This sequence joins TRBV15 and TRBJ1-1; weak D call: TRBD1 (6 bases). The CDR3 totals 15 residues. CDR1 and CDR2 (germline): LNHNV, YYDKDF (reference sequence). V gave up 0 bases and J gave up 1 base, with 9 bases separating them. This CDR3 is CATSRDRTANTEAFF. The DNA for the CDR3 is TGTGCCACCAGCAGAGATCGGACAGCGAACACTGAAGCTTTCTTT. The full variable domain, in which reference TRBV15 and TRBJ1-1 provide the parts outside the CDR3, is DAMVIQNPRYQVTQFGKPVTLSCSQTLNHNVMYWYQQKSSQAPKLLFHYYDKDFNNEADTPDNFQSRRPNTSFCFLDIRSPGLGDTAMYLCATSRDRTANTEAFFGQGTRLTVV.

CDR3 region: CASSPLGTATNTEAFF. The CDR3, as DNA: TGTGCCAGCTCACCACTGGGGACAGCCACGAACACTGAAGCTTTCTTT. The chain couples TRBV18 to TRBJ1-1; 7 positions agree with TRBD1. Germline V gives CDR1 KGHSH, CDR2 LQKENI. The length of the CDR3 is 16 residues. J gave up 1 base and V 1 base, and 6 bases lay outside the gene matches.

The chain links TRBV5-1 to TRBJ2-1, with D unclear. The CDR3 spans 15 residues. Trimming pared 5 bases from V and 5 bases from J, leaving 17 bases between. In germline, CDR1 is SGHRS, CDR2 YFSETQ. Here the CDR3 reads CASRRPGYTDNEQFF. The CDR3 nucleotides read TGCGCCAGCAGACGTCCCGGGTACACCGACAATGAGCAGTTCTTC. The whole variable domain, filled in from reference TRBV5-1 and TRBJ2-1, reads KAGVTQTPRYLIKTRGQQVTLSCSPISGHRSVSWYQQTPGQGLQFLFEYFSETQRNKGNFPGRFSGRQFSNSRSEMNVSTLELGDSALYLCASRRPGYTDNEQFFGPGTRLTVL.

The J gene is TRBJ2-1, the V gene TRBV15, with a possible D match to TRBD2 (7 bases). Trimming removed 5 bases from V and 7 bases from J, with 21 bases in between. CDR1 and CDR2 (germline): LNHNV, YYDKDF (reference sequence). The CDR3 spans 16 residues. CDR3 sequence: CATSPLMGGRANEQFF. The CDR3 nucleotides are TGTGCCACCAGCCCCTTGATGGGGGGGCGGGCGAATGAGCAGTTCTTC. The full variable domain, with the rest looked up from reference TRBV15 and TRBJ2-1, is DAMVIQNPRYQVTQFGKPVTLSCSQTLNHNVMYWYQQKSSQAPKLLFHYYDKDFNNEADTPDNFQSRRPNTSFCFLDIRSPGLGDTAMYLCATSPLMGGRANEQFFGPGTRLTVL.

This rearrangement joins TRBV18 to TRBJ2-2; D possibly corresponds to TRBD2 (5 bases). Germline CDR1 and CDR2: KGHSH and LQKENI. The ends were cut back, 5 bases at V and 2 bases at J, with 9 bases in the middle. There are 14 residues in the CDR3. The CDR3 region is CASSSGLNTGELFF. The CDR3, as DNA: TGTGCCAGCTCATCCGGACTTAACACCGGGGAGCTGTTTTTT.

This clone came up once. The genes are TRBV5-1 and TRBJ1-1; a possible D gene is TRBD1 (5 bases). The CDR3 runs 15 residues. V lost 4 bases to trimming and J lost 0 bases, with 13 bases between them. Germline V lookup: CDR1 SGHRS, CDR2 YFSETQ. The CDR3 DNA reads TGCGCCAGCAGCCCAGAACGGGGGATGAACACTGAAGCTTTCTTT. Encoded protein: CASSPERGMNTEAFF.

The chain joins TRBV7-2 to TRBJ1-6; TRBD1 matches at 8 bases. CDR3 length equals 15 residues. The junction had 5 bases not matched to a gene; V was cut back by 1 base and J by 9 bases. The germline CDR1 and CDR2 sequences are SGHTA and FQGNSA. The chain's CDR3 is CASSLGTGKSSPLHF. In nucleotides, the CDR3 is TGTGCCAGCAGCTTAGGGACAGGGAAAAGTTCACCCCTCCACTTT.

The rearrangement uses TRBV4-2 and TRBJ2-1; TRBD2 matches at 9 bases. Germline V CDR1 and CDR2: LGHNA, YNFKEQ. Trimming cost V 3 bases and J 14 bases; bases outside gene matches: 17. The CDR3 covers 16 residues. The CDR3 bases are TGTGCCAGCAGCCAGGGGTGGGAGGGTGCGGGGGGGCCTGAGTTCTTC. Amino acids: CASSQGWEGAGGPEFF.

The chain joins TRBV27 to TRBJ2-2; 8 bases are shared with TRBD2. The junction had 3 bases not matched to a gene; V was cut back by 3 bases and J by 6 bases. Germline-derived CDR1 and CDR2 are MNHEY and SMNVEV (reference sequence). The CDR3 has 14 amino acids. In nucleotides, the CDR3 is TGTGCCAGCAGTTTGGGCGGGGGGTCCGGGGAGCTGTTTTTT. It yields the protein CASSLGGGSGELFF.

The chain joins TRBV27 to TRBJ1-2; possibly TRBD1 for D (6 bases). V dropped 3 bases and J dropped 8 bases, with 25 bases sitting between them. CDR1 and CDR2 (germline): MNHEY, SMNVEV (reference sequence). This CDR3 is built from 17 residues. DNA for the CDR3: TGTGCCAGCAGTTTTAGGGGAGGGGGGGCGACCGTAGGAGGCTACACCTTC. Translating it yields CASSFRGGGATVGGYTF.

The V gene is TRBV5-4, the J gene TRBJ2-7; 13 positions agree with TRBD2. From germline, CDR1 is SGHNT and CDR2 YYREEE (reference sequence). The CDR3 contains 16 residues. Trimming cost V 0 bases and J 5 bases; bases outside gene matches: 5. For the CDR3, the DNA is TGTGCCAGCAGCTTGGTACGGACTAGCGGGAGCCACGAGCAGTACTTC. Protein sequence: CASSLVRTSGSHEQYF.

This clone was observed a handful of times. The chain carries TRBV6-1 and TRBJ2-7, with D possibly matching TRBD2 (6 bases). Germline V gene sequence: CDR1 MNHNS, CDR2 SASEGT. This CDR3 spans 15 amino acids. Trimming stripped 5 bases from V and 0 bases from J, with 14 bases between. CDR3 sequence: CASSPTDGSSYEQYF. DNA for the CDR3: TGTGCCAGCAGTCCAACGGACGGGAGCTCCTACGAGCAGTACTTC.

This chain links TRBV18 with TRBJ2-3, with 8 bases matching TRBD2. The CDR3 has 18 amino acids. Germline CDR1 KGHSH, CDR2 LQKENI. The trim removed 5 bases at V and 0 bases at J, leaving 13 bases unmatched. The CDR3 protein is CASSARATSGPSTDTQYF. DNA for the CDR3: TGTGCCAGCTCAGCCAGAGCTACTAGCGGTCCTAGCACAGATACGCAGTATTTT. Full variable domain (rest looked up from reference TRBV18 and TRBJ2-3): NAGVMQNPRHLVRRRGQEARLRCSPMKGHSHVYWYRQLPEEGLKFMVYLQKENIIDESGMPKERFSAEFPKEGPSILRIQQVVRGDSAAYFCASSARATSGPSTDTQYFGPGTRLTVL.

The chain couples TRBV2 to TRBJ1-5, with 9 nucleotides matching TRBD1. Germline V gene lookup returns CDR1 SNHLY and CDR2 FYNNEI. The junction had 4 bases not matched to a gene; V was cut back by 5 bases and J by 2 bases. The CDR3 is 15 amino acids. The CDR3 is CASSPDRGGNQPQHF. The CDR3 bases are TGTGCCAGCAGTCCTGACAGGGGGGGCAATCAGCCCCAGCATTTT.

This sequence joins TRBV9 and TRBJ1-6, with unresolved D. The CDR3 extends over 13 amino acids. Germline CDR1 and CDR2: SGDLS and YYNGEE. Trimming removed 0 bases at V and 9 bases at J, with 7 bases between. The CDR3: CASSVDSGSPLHF. The CDR3 DNA is TGTGCCAGCAGCGTAGATTCAGGTTCACCCCTCCACTTT.

This sequence joins TRBV9 and TRBJ2-2; 7 positions agree with TRBD1. The germline V gene has CDR1 SGDLS and CDR2 YYNGEE. The V and J ends lost 3 bases and 3 bases, in that order; junction bases with no gene match: 5. This CDR3 is built from 15 residues. This CDR3 reads CASSEATGHTGELFF. The CDR3 DNA sequence: TGTGCCAGCAGCGAGGCGACAGGGCACACCGGGGAGCTGTTTTTT. Variable domain in full (rest from reference TRBV9 and TRBJ2-2): DSGVTQTPKHLITATGQRVTLRCSPRSGDLSVYWYQQSLDQGLQFLIQYYNGEERAKGNILERFSAQQFPDLHSELNLSSLELGDSALYFCASSEATGHTGELFFGEGSRLTVL.

V is TRBV30 and J is TRBJ2-1; the match to TRBD2 covers 8 bases. The J segment lost 8 bases and the V segment lost 0 bases, leaving 9 bases of the junction unmatched. The CDR3 contains 15 residues. CDR1 and CDR2 (germline): GTSNPN, SVGIG (reference sequence). CDR3 DNA: TGTGCCTGGAGTGTCCTCAGCGGAGCGGGGGATGAGCAGTTCTTC. Protein product: CAWSVLSGAGDEQFF.

This sequence joins TRBV6-1 and TRBJ1-2, with 7 bases fitting TRBD1. J was trimmed by 6 bases and V by 3 bases; bases with no gene match: 22. Germline-derived CDR1 and CDR2 are MNHNS and SASEGT. There are 19 residues in the CDR3. DNA for the CDR3: TGTGCCAGCAGTGAGAGTCTCCTCCCTCCGGGACAGTCGAGGAATGGCTACACCTTC. It specifies CASSESLLPPGQSRNGYTF.

The chain has TRBV5-1 and TRBJ1-2, with unresolved D. Trimming took off 0 bases at V and 6 bases at J, with 9 bases between the two ends. The CDR3 loop spans 13 amino acids. Germline V lookup: CDR1 SGHRS, CDR2 YFSETQ. This CDR3 is CASSLGGGDGYTF. In DNA form, the CDR3 reads TGCGCCAGCAGCTTGGGGGGAGGTGATGGCTACACCTTC.

J is TRBJ1-3 and V is TRBV11-2, with D perhaps TRBD1 (6 bases). The CDR3 spans 15 residues. V gave up 8 bases and J gave up 4 bases, with 18 bases separating them. Germline-derived CDR1 and CDR2 are SGHAT and FQNNGV. CDR3 nucleotides: TGTGCCAGCGCTGCTGTGTCAGGGGTGGGAAACACCATATATTTT. This encodes CASAAVSGVGNTIYF.

The gene calls are TRBV27 and TRBJ1-1, with 9 bases identical to TRBD1. CDR1 and CDR2 (germline): MNHEY, SMNVEV (reference sequence). V trimming: 5 bases; J trimming: 7 bases; junction bases outside the gene matches: 8. The CDR3 is made up of 14 amino acids. The CDR3 sequence: CASSPGQGINEAFF. In DNA, the CDR3 is TGTGCCAGCAGTCCCGGACAGGGGATAAATGAAGCTTTCTTT.